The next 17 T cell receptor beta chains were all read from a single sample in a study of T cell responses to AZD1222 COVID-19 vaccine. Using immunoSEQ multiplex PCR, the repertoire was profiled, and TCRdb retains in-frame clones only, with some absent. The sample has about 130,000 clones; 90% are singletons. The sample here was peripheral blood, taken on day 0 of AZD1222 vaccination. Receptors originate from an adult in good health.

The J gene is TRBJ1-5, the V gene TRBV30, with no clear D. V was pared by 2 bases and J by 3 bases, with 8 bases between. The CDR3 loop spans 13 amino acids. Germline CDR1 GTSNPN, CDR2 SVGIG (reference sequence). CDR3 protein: CAWSKGYNQPQHF. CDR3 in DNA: TGTGCCTGGAGTAAAGGTTACAATCAGCCCCAGCATTTT.

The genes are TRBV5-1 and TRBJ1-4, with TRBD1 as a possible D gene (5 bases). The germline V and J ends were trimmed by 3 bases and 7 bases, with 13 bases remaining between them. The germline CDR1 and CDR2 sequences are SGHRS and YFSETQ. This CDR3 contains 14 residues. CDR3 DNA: TGCGCCAGCAGCTCAGGGTACTTGAGTGAAAAACTGTTTTTT. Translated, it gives CASSSGYLSEKLFF.

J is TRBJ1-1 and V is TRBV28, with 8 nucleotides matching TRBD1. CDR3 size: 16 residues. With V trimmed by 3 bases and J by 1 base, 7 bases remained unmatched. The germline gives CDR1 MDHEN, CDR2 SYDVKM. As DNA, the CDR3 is TGTGCCAGCAGTTTTCTCAGGGGGCGGACGAACACTGAAGCTTTCTTT. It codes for CASSFLRGRTNTEAFF.

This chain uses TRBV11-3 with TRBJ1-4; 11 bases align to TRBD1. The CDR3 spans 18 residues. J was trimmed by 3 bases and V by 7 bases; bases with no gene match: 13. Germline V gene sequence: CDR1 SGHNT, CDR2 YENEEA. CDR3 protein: CASTYPGQGAVSNEKLFF. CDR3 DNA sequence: TGTGCCAGCACCTACCCCGGACAGGGGGCTGTCTCTAATGAAAAACTGTTTTTT.

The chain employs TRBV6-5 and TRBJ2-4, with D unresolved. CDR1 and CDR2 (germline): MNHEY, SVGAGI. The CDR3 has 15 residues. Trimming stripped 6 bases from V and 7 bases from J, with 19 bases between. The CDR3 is CASSPFHLGVNIQYF. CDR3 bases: TGTGCCAGCAGCCCCTTTCATTTGGGTGTTAACATTCAGTACTTC.

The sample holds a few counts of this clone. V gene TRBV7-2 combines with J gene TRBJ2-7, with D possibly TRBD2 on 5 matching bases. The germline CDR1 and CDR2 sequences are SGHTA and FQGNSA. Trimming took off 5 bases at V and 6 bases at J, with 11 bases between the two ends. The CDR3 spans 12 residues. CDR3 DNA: TGTGCCAGCAGCCAGACTAACCTCGAGCAGTACTTC. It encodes CASSQTNLEQYF.

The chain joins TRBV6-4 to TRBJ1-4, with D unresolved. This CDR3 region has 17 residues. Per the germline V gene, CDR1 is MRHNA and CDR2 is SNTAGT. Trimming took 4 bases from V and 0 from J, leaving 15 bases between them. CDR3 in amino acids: CASSAPGEVATNEKLFF. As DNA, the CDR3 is TGTGCCAGCAGTGCCCCGGGAGAGGTGGCAACTAATGAAAAACTGTTTTTT.

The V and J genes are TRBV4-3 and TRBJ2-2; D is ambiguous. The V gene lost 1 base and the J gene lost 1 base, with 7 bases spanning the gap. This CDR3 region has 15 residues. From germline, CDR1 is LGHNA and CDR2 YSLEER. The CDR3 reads CASSQVLGNTGELFF. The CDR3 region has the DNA TGCGCCAGCAGCCAAGTTCTAGGGAACACCGGGGAGCTGTTTTTT.

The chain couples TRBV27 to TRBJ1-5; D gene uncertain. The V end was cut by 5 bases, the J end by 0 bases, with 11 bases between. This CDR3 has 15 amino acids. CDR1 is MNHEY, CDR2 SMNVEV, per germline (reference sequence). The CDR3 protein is CASSTSTPSNQPQHF. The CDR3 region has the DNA TGTGCCAGCAGTACCTCGACACCTAGCAATCAGCCCCAGCATTTT.

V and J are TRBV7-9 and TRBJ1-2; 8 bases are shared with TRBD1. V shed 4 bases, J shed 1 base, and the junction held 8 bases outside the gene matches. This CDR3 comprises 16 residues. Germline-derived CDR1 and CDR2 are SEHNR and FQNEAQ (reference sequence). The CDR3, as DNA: TGTGCCAGCAGCTCACGAACAGGGGGACTTAACTATGGCTACACCTTC. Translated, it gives CASSSRTGGLNYGYTF.

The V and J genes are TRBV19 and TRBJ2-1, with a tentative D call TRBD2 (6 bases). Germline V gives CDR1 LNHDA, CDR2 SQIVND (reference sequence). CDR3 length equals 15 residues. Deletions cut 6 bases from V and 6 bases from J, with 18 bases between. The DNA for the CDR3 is TGTGCCAGTAGGGACTTAGCGGCCCTCGCCAATGAGCAGTTCTTC. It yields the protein CASRDLAALANEQFF.

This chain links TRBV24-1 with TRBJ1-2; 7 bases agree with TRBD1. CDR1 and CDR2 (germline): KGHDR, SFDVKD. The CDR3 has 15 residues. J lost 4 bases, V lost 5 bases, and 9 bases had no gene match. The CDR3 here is CATSGLTGTVYGYTF. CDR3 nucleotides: TGTGCCACCAGTGGCTTGACAGGGACCGTCTATGGCTACACCTTC.

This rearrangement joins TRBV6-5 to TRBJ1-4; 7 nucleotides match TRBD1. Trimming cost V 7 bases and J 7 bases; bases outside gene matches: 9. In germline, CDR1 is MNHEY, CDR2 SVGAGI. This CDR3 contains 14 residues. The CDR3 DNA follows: TGTGCCAGCACCAACAGGGGTTTGGGTGAAAAACTGTTTTTT. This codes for CASTNRGLGEKLFF.

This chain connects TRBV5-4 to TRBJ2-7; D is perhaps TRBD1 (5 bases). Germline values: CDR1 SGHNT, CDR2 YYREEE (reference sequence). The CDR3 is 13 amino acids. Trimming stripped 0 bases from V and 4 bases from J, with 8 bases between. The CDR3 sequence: CASSLGTPYEQYF. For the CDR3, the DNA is TGTGCCAGCAGCTTGGGGACACCGTACGAGCAGTACTTC.

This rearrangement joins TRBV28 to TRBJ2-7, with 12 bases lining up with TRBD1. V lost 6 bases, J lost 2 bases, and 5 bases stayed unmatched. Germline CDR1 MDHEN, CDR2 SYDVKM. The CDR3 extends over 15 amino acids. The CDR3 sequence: CASSLGTGGAYEQYF. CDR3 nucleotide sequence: TGTGCCAGCAGCCTTGGGACAGGGGGCGCCTACGAGCAGTACTTC.

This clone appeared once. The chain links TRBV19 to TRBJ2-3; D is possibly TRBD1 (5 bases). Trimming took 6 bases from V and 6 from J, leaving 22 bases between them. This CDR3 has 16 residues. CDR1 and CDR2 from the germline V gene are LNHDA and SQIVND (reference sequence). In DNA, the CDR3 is TGTGCCAGTAGGGACCCCGGTTCCTACGCAGGGGATACGCAGTATTTT. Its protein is CASRDPGSYAGDTQYF.

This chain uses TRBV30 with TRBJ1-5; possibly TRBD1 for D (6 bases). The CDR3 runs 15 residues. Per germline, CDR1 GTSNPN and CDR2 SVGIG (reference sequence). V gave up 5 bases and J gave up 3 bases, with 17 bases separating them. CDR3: CAWQSIQGSNQPQHF. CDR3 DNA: TGTGCCTGGCAGTCGATACAGGGATCCAATCAGCCCCAGCATTTT.